This TCR beta chain was sequenced for a study of read filtering for tumor transcriptome and immune sequencing. Every patient had bone marrow sampled while the disease was active. This library used roughly 370 ng RNA and molecular barcoded adaptors spanning alpha/delta and beta/gamma chains. TCRdb re-analysed the reads in MiXCR, keeping a single row per CDR3 protein. The data hold tens of thousands of distinct CDR3 sequences, with about 19% observed a single time. This clonotype has a count of ten or more. This TCR derives from a donor at least 40 years old with multiple myeloma. Source material: a population of CD138-negative cells sorted from bone marrow.

The DNA of the CDR3 is TGTGCCAGCAGCCTCCCGACAGGGAAAACTAATGAAAAACTGTTTTTT. This sequence encodes CASSLPTGKTNEKLFF. The chain employs TRBV28 and TRBJ1-4, with 7 bases matching TRBD1. This CDR3 comprises 16 residues. V lost 6 bases, J lost 1 base, and 8 bases stayed unmatched. CDR1 MDHEN and CDR2 SYDVKM come from the germline V gene.